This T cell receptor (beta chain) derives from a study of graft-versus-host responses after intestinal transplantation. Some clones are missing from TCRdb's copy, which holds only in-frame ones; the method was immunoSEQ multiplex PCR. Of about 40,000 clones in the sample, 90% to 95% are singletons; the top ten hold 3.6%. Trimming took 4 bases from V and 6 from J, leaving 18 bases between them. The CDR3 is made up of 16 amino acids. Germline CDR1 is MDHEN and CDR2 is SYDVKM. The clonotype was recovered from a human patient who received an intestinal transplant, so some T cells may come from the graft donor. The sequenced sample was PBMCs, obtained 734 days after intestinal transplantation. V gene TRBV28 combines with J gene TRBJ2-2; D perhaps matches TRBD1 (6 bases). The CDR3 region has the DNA TGTGCCAGCAGTTATACAGGGTGGGGTAGGGCCGGGGAGCTGTTTTTT. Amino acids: CASSYTGWGRAGELFF.